These 29 T cell receptor gamma chains were sequenced from one sample in a study of γδ T cells in repeated Plasmodium falciparum infection. TCRdb ran CATT on the multiplex PCR reads. This table holds 25,000 to 35,000 gamma-chain clones, approximately 1.4% found once. Gammadelta T cells were flow-sorted from PBMC into Vgamma9/Vdelta2+ and Vdelta2-negative populations for bulk analysis. Source material: gamma-delta T cells from blood. These receptors all stem from a pool of human donors (malaria-infected and uninfected, not separated).

This clone has just a few counts. The protein TCRdb lists belongs to a much larger clone and differs from this DNA's translation at residue 2, which points to a read error; the protein shown is made from the DNA. The gene calls are TRGV3 and TRGJ1 or TRGJ2. CDR1 is VTNTFY, CDR2 YDVSTARD, per germline (reference sequence). The CDR3 runs 13 residues. The CDR3 protein is CTTWDYRYYKKLF. CDR3 in DNA: TGTACCACCTGGGACTACAGGTATTATAAGAAACTCTTT.

The sample holds many counts of this clone. This likely came from a read error, as a far larger clone is one base away. Distinct nucleotide sequences in the sample also encode this CDR3. The chain carries TRGV9 and TRGJ1 or TRGJ2. No J segment appears in TCRdb, so it was assigned here by matching the sequence to germline. CDR1 and CDR2 from the germline V gene are GITISATS and ISYDGTV (reference sequence). CDR3 size: 11 residues. CDR3 residues: CALWEFYKKLF. CDR3 nucleotide sequence: TGTGCCCTGTGGGAGTTTTATAAGAAACTCTTT.

In its sample, this clone was seen a few times. TCRdb shows a much larger clone's protein in place of this DNA's translation, and the two differ at residue 13, likely through a read error; the protein shown is translated from the DNA. This rearrangement joins TRGV9 to TRGJP. The J gene was not available in TCRdb and was assigned here by matching the DNA to germline segments. This CDR3 has 17 amino acids. The germline gives CDR1 GITISATS, CDR2 ISYDGTV (reference sequence). The CDR3: CALWEVLTELGKRIKVF. The CDR3 DNA follows: TGTGCCTTGTGGGAGGTGCTCACAGAGTTGGGCAAAAGAATCAAGGTATTT.

This clone turned up a few times. TCRdb's protein, taken from a much larger clone, differs from this DNA's translation at residue 4, likely owing to a read error; the protein displayed comes from the DNA. This same CDR3 is encoded by further DNA sequences in the sample. The chain is built from TRGV9 and TRGJ1 or TRGJ2. No J gene is reported in TCRdb; it was inferred here by comparing the DNA with germline. The CDR3 length is 14 residues. CDR1 and CDR2 from the germline V gene are GITISATS and ISYDGTV (reference sequence). The CDR3 nucleotides read TGTGCCTTGCGGGAGGCCCCTTTTTATTATAAGAAACTCTTT. It translates to CALREAPFYYKKLF.

This clone was seen repeatedly, ten times or more. A far larger clone is one nucleotide away, so this likely arose from a read error. Other DNA sequences from this sample encode an identical CDR3 as well. The gene calls are TRGV9 and TRGJ1 or TRGJ2. The J gene is not listed in TCRdb, so it was assigned here from a DNA match to germline. CDR1 and CDR2 (germline): GITISATS, ISYDGTV (reference sequence). The CDR3 length is 11 residues. CDR3 loop: CALWEPPKKLF. The CDR3 DNA reads TGTGCCTTATGGGAGCCACCTAAGAAACTCTTT.

This clone was recorded many times. This DNA's translation and the protein TCRdb lists, from a much larger clone, do not match at residue 13, likely due to a read error; the protein shown is translated from the DNA. The chain is built from TRGV9 and TRGJ1 or TRGJ2. V lost 0 bases and J lost 9; bases outside the gene matches: 20. Germline V gene data show CDR1 as GITISATS and CDR2 as ISYDGTV (reference sequence). The CDR3 has 17 amino acids. The CDR3 protein is CALWEVRGQSASGKKLF. In DNA, the CDR3 is TGTGCCTTGTGGGAGGTGCGGGGTCAATCAGCCTCTGGTAAGAAACTCTTT.

For this clone: Translating this DNA gives a protein that differs at residue 9 from the TCRdb one, which belongs to a much larger clone; a read error is likely, and the protein shown is this translation. The DNA for the CDR3 is TGTGCCTTGTGGGATCGGGTTTCTCATAAGAAACTCTTT. Encoded protein: CALWDRVSHKKLF. The V and J genes are TRGV9 and TRGJ1 or TRGJ2. TCRdb carries no J gene annotation; the J gene was assigned here by matching the DNA with germline. With V trimmed by 4 bases and J by 8 bases, 11 bases remained unmatched. Germline V gene lookup returns CDR1 GITISATS and CDR2 ISYDGTV (reference sequence). This CDR3 comprises 13 residues.

This clone has ten or more counts. The TCRdb protein comes from a much larger clone and disagrees with this DNA's translation at residue 14, likely due to a read error; the protein given here is derived from the DNA. The CDR3 sequence: CALWEDNKGELGKEIKVF. The DNA for the CDR3 is TGTGCCTTGTGGGAGGACAATAAGGGGGAGTTGGGCAAAGAAATCAAGGTATTT. J is TRGJP and V is TRGV9. Because TCRdb records no J gene, it was assigned here through a match of the DNA to germline. Germline values: CDR1 GITISATS, CDR2 ISYDGTV (reference sequence). The CDR3 extends over 18 amino acids.

Points on this clone: The TCRdb protein comes from a much larger clone and disagrees with this DNA's translation at residue 6, likely due to a read error; the protein given here is derived from the DNA. This rearrangement joins TRGV4 to TRGJ1 or TRGJ2. The J gene, not given by TCRdb, was assigned here from a germline match of the nucleotide sequence. Germline CDR1 and CDR2: EGSTGY and YDSYTSSV. CDR3 length: 19 amino acids. Germline trimming cut 2 bases from V and 3 bases from J; bases unmatched to any gene: 22. The CDR3 here is CATWDVLEWMHDSYYKKLF. The CDR3 DNA sequence: TGTGCCACCTGGGATGTACTAGAGTGGATGCACGATTCTTATTATAAGAAACTCTTT.

This clone occurred a few times. This likely traces to a read error, being one base from a far larger clone. This sample includes further DNA sequences coding for the same CDR3. No J gene was named, though the V gene is TRGV9. This CDR3 contains 13 residues. The germline V gene encodes CDR1 GITISATS and CDR2 ISYDGTV (reference sequence). The CDR3 coding sequence is TGTGCCTTGTGGGAGGAGATCTATTATAAGAAGCTCTTT. Its protein product is CALWEEIYYKKLF.

In its sample, this clone was seen many times. The mismatch at residue 10 between this DNA's translation and the TCRdb protein of a much larger clone likely reflects a read error; the protein shown is translated from the DNA. The V gene reported is TRGV2; the J gene is uncalled. The CDR3 loop spans 12 amino acids. Germline V lookup: CDR1 EGSNGY, CDR2 YDSYNSKV. The CDR3: CATWDGYYKELF. DNA of the CDR3: TGTGCCACCTGGGACGGTTATTATAAGGAACTCTTT.

This clone was detected only a few times. A far bigger clonotype differs at one base, so this is likely a read error. The same CDR3 arises from other DNA sequences in this sample as well. The J gene has no call, while the V gene is TRGV5. The germline V gene has CDR1 VINAFY and CDR2 YDVSNSKD. CDR3 size: 10 residues. CDR3 protein: CATMGSKKLF. The CDR3 bases are TGTGCCACCATGGGTTCCAAGAAGCTCTTT.

This clone has only a few counts. TCRdb's protein for this DNA is that of a much larger clone and differs from the translation at residue 11, likely a read error; the protein shown is the DNA translation. The CDR3 nucleotides read TGTGCCACCTGGGACGGGCCTCGGAGACGGGAACTCTTT. As protein: CATWDGPRRRELF. No J gene was assigned, while the V gene was called as TRGV2. Germline CDR1 and CDR2: EGSNGY and YDSYNSKV. The CDR3 spans 13 residues.

With regard to this clone: A far larger clone is just one base off, so this is likely a read error. The same CDR3 is also encoded by other DNA sequences in this sample. The chain has TRGV4 and TRGJ1 or TRGJ2. TCRdb records no J gene; here it was assigned by comparing the DNA to germline. There are 13 residues in the CDR3. CDR1 is EGSTGY, CDR2 YDSYTSSV, per germline. The V segment lost 1 base and the J segment 10 bases; nucleotides outside the gene matches: 10. CDR3 bases: TGTGCCACCTGGGATGGTGCCTTAGGGAAGAAACTCTTT. It is translated as CATWDGALGKKLF.

This clone was recorded at least ten times. TCRdb assigns this DNA the protein of a much larger clone, which departs from its translation at residue 9; this likely reflects a read error, and the protein shown comes from translating the DNA. The rearrangement uses TRGV9 and TRGJ1 or TRGJ2. This CDR3 is built from 14 residues. Germline CDR1 and CDR2: GITISATS and ISYDGTV (reference sequence). The CDR3 sequence: CALWEVLNHYKKLF. DNA for the CDR3: TGTGCCTTGTGGGAGGTGTTGAATCATTATAAGAAACTCTTT.

This clone has just a few counts. A far larger clone is just one base off, so this is likely a read error. The V call is TRGV3, the J call TRGJ1 or TRGJ2. The J gene, missing from TCRdb, was assigned here through DNA to germline matching. V dropped 2 bases and J dropped 3; count of bases not matched to a gene: 7. CDR1 VTNTFY and CDR2 YDVSTARD come from the germline V gene (reference sequence). The CDR3 sequence is 14 residues long. CDR3 sequence reads: CATWDNASYYKKLF. In DNA, the CDR3 is TGTGCCACCTGGGACAACGCTTCTTATTATAAGAAACTCTTT.

This clone came up a few times. A read error is likely here: a far larger clone is one base away. The same CDR3 can be traced to other DNA sequences in this sample. The V and J genes are TRGV9 and TRGJ1 or TRGJ2. No J segment appears in TCRdb, so it was assigned here by matching the sequence to germline. Per the germline V gene, CDR1 is GITISATS and CDR2 is ISYDGTV (reference sequence). This CDR3 contains 13 residues. The CDR3 coding sequence is TGCGCCTTGTGGGAGGAGATCGGATATAAGAAACTCTTT. Its translation: CALWEEIGYKKLF.

Only a few counts were recorded for this clone. The protein given by TCRdb reflects a much larger clone and differs at residue 10 from this DNA's translation, likely from a read error; the protein shown is the DNA's translation. V usage is TRGV9 and J usage is TRGJP. TCRdb leaves out the J gene; it was filled in here by matching the DNA to germline. Germline V gene data show CDR1 as GITISATS and CDR2 as ISYDGTV (reference sequence). Trimming at V came to 0 bases and at J to 9 bases, leaving 11 bases not matched to a gene. The CDR3 totals 18 residues. The CDR3 coding sequence is TGTGCCTTGTGGGAGGTGCTCGAGGTCGTGTTGGGCAAAAAAATCAAGGTATTT. Amino acids: CALWEVLEVVLGKKIKVF.

On this clone: The protein in TCRdb stems from a much larger clone and differs at residue 9 from this DNA's translation, likely a read error; here the protein is translated from the DNA. The chain employs TRGV9 and TRGJP1. Germline matching of the DNA provided the J gene here, since TCRdb leaves it blank. This CDR3 spans 13 amino acids. From germline, CDR1 is GITISATS and CDR2 ISYDGTV (reference sequence). J lost 12 bases, V lost 4 bases, and 11 bases had no gene match. As DNA, the CDR3 is TGTGCCTTGTGGGAAGAATTCCGTCGGTTCAAGATATTT. As protein: CALWEEFRRFKIF.

Details on this clone: The mismatch at residue 11 between this DNA's translation and the TCRdb protein of a much larger clone likely reflects a read error; the protein shown is translated from the DNA. The CDR3 reads CALWDRRELGEKIKVF. CDR3 nucleotides: TGTGCCTTGTGGGATCGACGGGAGTTGGGCGAAAAAATCAAGGTATTT. The chain joins TRGV9 to TRGJP. TCRdb supplies no J gene; here it was assigned by aligning the nucleotide sequence to germline. The CDR3 length is 16 residues. CDR1 is GITISATS and CDR2 is ISYDGTV in the germline V gene (reference sequence).

This clone was seen repeatedly, ten times or more. A far bigger clonotype differs at one base, so this is likely a read error. The sample carries other DNA sequences with the same CDR3. The rearrangement uses TRGV3 and TRGJ1 or TRGJ2. No J gene is reported in TCRdb; it was inferred here by comparing the DNA with germline. Germline trimming cut 0 bases from V and 7 bases from J; bases unmatched to any gene: 9. CDR1 is VTNTFY, CDR2 YDVSTARD, per germline (reference sequence). This CDR3 is 14 amino acids long. The CDR3 nucleotides read TGTGCCACCTGGGACAGGAAGATTTACTATAAGAAACTCTTT. Translation: CATWDRKIYYKKLF.

This clone showed up just a few times. The likely explanation is a read error, given a far larger clone one base away. Other DNA variants within this sample encode the same CDR3. V gene TRGV9 combines with J gene TRGJP. The J gene was not available in TCRdb and was assigned here by matching the DNA to germline segments. Unmatched junction bases numbered 9, after V lost 4 bases and J lost 6 bases. This CDR3 is built from 17 residues. Germline CDR1 is GITISATS and CDR2 is ISYDGTV (reference sequence). The CDR3 region has the DNA TGTGCCTTGTGGGAAGTTTCTGGAGAGTTGGGCAAAAAAATCAAGGTATTT. It specifies CALWEVSGELGKKIKVF.

The table lists this clone with many counts. TCRdb pairs this DNA with a much larger clone's protein that differs at residue 7, likely a read error; the protein shown was translated from the DNA. The chain couples TRGV9 to TRGJ1 or TRGJ2. The J gene, missing from TCRdb, was assigned here through DNA to germline matching. V was pared by 0 bases and J by 7 bases, with 9 bases of the junction left unmatched. The CDR3 runs 14 residues. Germline CDR1 is GITISATS and CDR2 is ISYDGTV (reference sequence). The CDR3 coding sequence is TGTGCCTTGTGGGAGGTGCAGGTGGAGTATAAGAAACTCTTT. It is translated as CALWEVQVEYKKLF.

Many counts were recorded for this clone. A far bigger clonotype differs at one base, so this is likely a read error. This specimen includes other DNA sequences encoding the same CDR3. The CDR3 DNA follows: TGTGCCACCTGGGACAGCCGCTGGTTCAAGATATTT. Its translation: CATWDSRWFKIF. The chain has TRGV3 and TRGJP1. No J gene was available from TCRdb, and it was assigned here by a germline match of the DNA. J gave up 11 bases and V 1 base, and 4 bases lay outside the gene matches. The CDR3 totals 12 residues. CDR1 is VTNTFY, CDR2 YDVSTARD, per germline (reference sequence).

This clone is labeled as medium-sized. The V call is TRGV9, the J call TRGJ1 or TRGJ2. The length of the CDR3 is 9 residues. V gave up 9 bases and J gave up 10 bases; unmatched junction bases: 6. Germline-derived CDR1 and CDR2 are GITISATS and ISYDGTV (reference sequence). CDR3 in DNA: TGTGCCTTGGGACCCAAGAAACTCTTT. It translates to CALGPKKLF.

On this clone itself: TCRdb pairs this DNA with a much larger clone's protein that differs at residue 8, likely a read error; the protein shown was translated from the DNA. This sequence joins TRGV9 and TRGJP. Matching the DNA to germline supplied the J gene, which TCRdb does not give. Per germline, CDR1 GITISATS and CDR2 ISYDGTV (reference sequence). The CDR3 runs 20 residues. With 4 bases clipped from V and 3 bases from J, the junction kept 15 bases outside the gene matches. The DNA for the CDR3 is TGTGCCTTGTGGGATAATCACACCTACTCGCAAGAGTTGGGCAAAAAAATCAAGGTATTT. It codes for CALWDNHTYSQELGKKIKVF.

This clone occurred many times. This chain joins TRGV4 and TRGJ1 or TRGJ2. In the absence of a J gene in TCRdb, the DNA was matched to germline to assign it here. This CDR3 has 16 amino acids. V lost 5 bases and J lost 7; bases outside the gene matches: 20. Germline CDR1 EGSTGY, CDR2 YDSYTSSV. CDR3 loop: CATWADSLPLFYKKLF. In DNA form, the CDR3 reads TGTGCCACCTGGGCCGACTCCCTTCCTTTATTCTATAAGAAACTCTTT.

This clone was counted between two and nine times. This DNA's translation differs at residue 10 from TCRdb's protein, which comes from a much larger clone; a read error is likely, and the protein shown is translated from the DNA. The chain joins TRGV9 to TRGJP. TCRdb records no J gene; here it was assigned by comparing the DNA to germline. After removal of 0 bases from V and 13 bases from J, the junction contained 12 bases not matched to a gene. Germline CDR1 is GITISATS and CDR2 is ISYDGTV (reference sequence). The CDR3 loop spans 17 amino acids. The CDR3 nucleotides are TGTGCCTTGTGGGAGGTGAAGTTAGTGTTTGGCAAAAAAATCAAGGTATTT. Amino acids: CALWEVKLVFGKKIKVF.

Many counts were recorded for this clone. The chain carries TRGV4 and TRGJ1 or TRGJ2. The J gene, missing from TCRdb, was assigned here through DNA to germline matching. This CDR3 has 17 residues. The V segment lost 0 bases and the J segment 5 bases; nucleotides outside the gene matches: 16. Germline CDR1 EGSTGY, CDR2 YDSYTSSV. The CDR3 region is CATWDGPYPRFDYKKLF. In DNA, the CDR3 is TGTGCCACCTGGGATGGGCCGTATCCGAGGTTCGATTATAAGAAACTCTTT.